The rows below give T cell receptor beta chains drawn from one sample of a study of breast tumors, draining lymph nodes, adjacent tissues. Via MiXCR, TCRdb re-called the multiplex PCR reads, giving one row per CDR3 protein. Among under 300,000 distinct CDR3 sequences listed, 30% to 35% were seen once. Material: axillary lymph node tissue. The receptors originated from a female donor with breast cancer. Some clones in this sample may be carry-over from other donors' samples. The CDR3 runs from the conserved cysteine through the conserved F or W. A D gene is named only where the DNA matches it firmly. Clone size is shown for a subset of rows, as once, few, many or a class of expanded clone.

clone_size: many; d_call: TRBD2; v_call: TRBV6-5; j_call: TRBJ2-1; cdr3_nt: TGTGCCAGCATGACAGTAGCGGGAGGGCTCTCCTACAATGAGCAGTTCTTC; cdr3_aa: CASMTVAGGLSYNEQFF
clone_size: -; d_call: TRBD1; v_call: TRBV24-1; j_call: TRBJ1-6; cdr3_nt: TGTGCCACCAGTCGCAGGGGGGCTCATTCACCCCTCCACTTT; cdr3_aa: CATSRRGAHSPLHF
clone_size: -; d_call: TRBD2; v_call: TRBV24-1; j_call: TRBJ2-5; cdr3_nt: TGTGCCACCAGTGCTAAGGGACTAGCGGGGCCCGGAGAGACCCAGTACTTC; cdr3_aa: CATSAKGLAGPGETQYF
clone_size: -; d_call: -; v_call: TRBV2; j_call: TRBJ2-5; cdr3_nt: TGTGCCAGCAGGACGGGACGGATAACCTCTAAGGGACAAGAGACCCAGTACTTC; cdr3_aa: CASRTGRITSKGQETQYF
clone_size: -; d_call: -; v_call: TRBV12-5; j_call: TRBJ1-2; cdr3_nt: TGTGCTAGTGATTCGGATGGCTACACCTTC; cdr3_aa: CASDSDGYTF
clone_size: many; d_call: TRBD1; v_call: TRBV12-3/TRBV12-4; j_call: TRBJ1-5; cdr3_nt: TGTGCCAGCAGTACCCAGGGGGCGCGAAGTCAGCCCCAGCATTTT; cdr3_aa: CASSTQGARSQPQHF
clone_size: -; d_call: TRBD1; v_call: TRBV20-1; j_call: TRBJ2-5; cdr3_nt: TGCAGTGCTACTGACAGGGGGGTGGAGACCCAGTACTTC; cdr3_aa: CSATDRGVETQYF
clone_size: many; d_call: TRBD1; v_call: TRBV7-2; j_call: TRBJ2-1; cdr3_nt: TGTGCCAGCATCCACCCCGGGACAGGGGTGTTGAATGAGCAGTTCTTC; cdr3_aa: CASIHPGTGVLNEQFF
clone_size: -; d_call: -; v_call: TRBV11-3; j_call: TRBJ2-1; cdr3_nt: TGTGCCAGCAGCCTCTCAGCGACGTACAATGAGCAGTTCTTC; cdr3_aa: CASSLSATYNEQFF
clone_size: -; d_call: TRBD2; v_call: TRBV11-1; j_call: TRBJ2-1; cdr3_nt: TGTGCCAGCAGCCCCGGACTAGCGGGAGGGTCGGTTGAGCAGTTCTTC; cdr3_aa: CASSPGLAGGSVEQFF
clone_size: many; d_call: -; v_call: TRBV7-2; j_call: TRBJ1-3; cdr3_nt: TGTGCCAGCAGCCTCGGAGGTGTCGGAAACACCATATATTTT; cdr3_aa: CASSLGGVGNTIYF
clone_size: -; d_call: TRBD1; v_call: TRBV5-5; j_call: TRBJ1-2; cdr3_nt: TGTGCCAGCAGCCGAAGGACAGGGGGCGCATGGGACTATGGCTACACCTTC; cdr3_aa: CASSRRTGGAWDYGYTF
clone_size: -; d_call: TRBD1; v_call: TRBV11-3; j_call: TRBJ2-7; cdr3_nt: TGTGCCAGCAGCTTAGGGGCCGGACAGGCCTACGAGCAGTACTTC; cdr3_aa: CASSLGAGQAYEQYF
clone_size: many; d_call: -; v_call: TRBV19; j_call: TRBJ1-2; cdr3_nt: TGTGCCAGTTTAACAGGGTCTTGGGGCTACACCTTC; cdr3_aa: CASLTGSWGYTF
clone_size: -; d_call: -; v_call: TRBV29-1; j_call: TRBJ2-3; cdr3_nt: TGCAGCGTAACGGAGAGCTCCTACAATGAGCAGTATTTT; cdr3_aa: CSVTESSYNEQYF
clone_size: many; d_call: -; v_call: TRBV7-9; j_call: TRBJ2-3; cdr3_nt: TGTGCCAGCAGCTTAGGAACGGGACCCACAGATACGCAGTATTTT; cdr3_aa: CASSLGTGPTDTQYF
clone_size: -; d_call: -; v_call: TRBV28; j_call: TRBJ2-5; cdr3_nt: TGTGCCTCCCACGGGGCGGCTCAAGAGACCCAGTACTTC; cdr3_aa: CASHGAAQETQYF
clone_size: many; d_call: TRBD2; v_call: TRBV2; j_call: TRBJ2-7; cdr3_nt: TGTGCCAGCAGTGAAGGAGCGGGGAGAAAGCAGTACTTC; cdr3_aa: CASSEGAGRKQYF
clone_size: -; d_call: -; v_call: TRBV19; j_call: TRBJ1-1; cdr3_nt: TGTGCCAGTAGTCTCTCTTGGGTAAACACTGAAGCTTTCTTT; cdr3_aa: CASSLSWVNTEAFF
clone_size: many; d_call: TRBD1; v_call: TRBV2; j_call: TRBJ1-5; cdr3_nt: TGTGCCAGCAGTGACCGTACAGGGGGCGGTCAGCCCCAGCATTTT; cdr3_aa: CASSDRTGGGQPQHF
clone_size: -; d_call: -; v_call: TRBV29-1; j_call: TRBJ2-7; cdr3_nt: TGCAGCTACGGGAATACGTCCTACGAGCAGTACTTC; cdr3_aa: CSYGNTSYEQYF
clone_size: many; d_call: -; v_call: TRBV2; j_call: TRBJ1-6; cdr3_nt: TGTGCCAGCAGTGAAAGGCAGGGCTCGAATTCACCCCTCCACTTT; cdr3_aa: CASSERQGSNSPLHF
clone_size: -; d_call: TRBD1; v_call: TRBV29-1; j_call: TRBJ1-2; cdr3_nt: TGCAGCTTGGGACAGGGTAGATATGGCTACACCTTC; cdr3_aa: CSLGQGRYGYTF
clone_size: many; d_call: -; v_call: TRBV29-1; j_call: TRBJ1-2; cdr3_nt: TGCAGCGTTGCTTCGGGGGAACGGAACTATGGCTACACCTTC; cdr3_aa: CSVASGERNYGYTF
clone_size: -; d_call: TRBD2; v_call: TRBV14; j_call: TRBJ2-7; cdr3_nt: TGTGCCAGCAGCTTGACTAGCGGGACACACTACGAGCAGTACTTC; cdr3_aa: CASSLTSGTHYEQYF
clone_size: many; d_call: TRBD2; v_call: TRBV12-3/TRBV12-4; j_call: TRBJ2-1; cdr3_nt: TGTGCCAGCAGTTTAGGCGTAGCGGGAGGCAATGAGCAGTTCTTC; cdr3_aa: CASSLGVAGGNEQFF
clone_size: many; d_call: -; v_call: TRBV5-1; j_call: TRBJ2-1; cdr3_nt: TGCGCCAGCAGCTTGGGAACGATCAATGAGCAGTTCTTC; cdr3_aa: CASSLGTINEQFF
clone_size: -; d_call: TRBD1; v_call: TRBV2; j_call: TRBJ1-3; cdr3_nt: TGTGCCAGCAGTCCCGGGACAGGGGTCTGCTCCAGCTCTGGAAACACCATATATTTT; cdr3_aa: CASSPGTGVCSSSGNTIYF
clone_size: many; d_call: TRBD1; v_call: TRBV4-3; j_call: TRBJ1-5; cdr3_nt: TGCGCCAGCAGCCAAGATATAACAGGGGGCAATCAGCCCCAGCATTTT; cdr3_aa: CASSQDITGGNQPQHF
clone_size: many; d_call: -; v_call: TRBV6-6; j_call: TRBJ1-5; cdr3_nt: TGTGCCAGCAGTTACGGACCCTGGGCAGATCAGCCCCAGCATTTT; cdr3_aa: CASSYGPWADQPQHF
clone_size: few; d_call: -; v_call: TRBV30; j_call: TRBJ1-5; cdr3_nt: TGTGCCTGGAGTCGAGATAGCAATCAGCCCCAGCATTTT; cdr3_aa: CAWSRDSNQPQHF
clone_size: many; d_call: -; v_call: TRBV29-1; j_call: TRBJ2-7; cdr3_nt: TGCAGCGTTGCGACAGCCTACGAGCAGTACTTC; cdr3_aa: CSVATAYEQYF
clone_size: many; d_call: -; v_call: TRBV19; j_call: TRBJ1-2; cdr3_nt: TGTGCCAGTACCGGGGGGGGGGCCGCCTATGGCTACACCTTC; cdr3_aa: CASTGGGAAYGYTF
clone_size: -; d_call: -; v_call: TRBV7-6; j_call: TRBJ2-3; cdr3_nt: TGTGCCAGCAGCTTAGCACAGGGTAGCGGGACAGATACGCAGTATTTT; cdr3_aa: CASSLAQGSGTDTQYF
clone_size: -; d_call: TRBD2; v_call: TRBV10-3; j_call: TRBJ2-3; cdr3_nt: TGTGCCATCAGAGGAGCGGGGGGGCCAGATACGCAGTATTTT; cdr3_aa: CAIRGAGGPDTQYF
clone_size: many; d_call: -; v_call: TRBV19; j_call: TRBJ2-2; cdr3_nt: TGTGCCAGTAGTAGGCAGGTTAACACCGGGGAGCTGTTTTTT; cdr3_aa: CASSRQVNTGELFF
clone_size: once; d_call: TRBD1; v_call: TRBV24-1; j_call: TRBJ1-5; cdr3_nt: TGTGCCACCAGTGACAAGCGGACAGGGGGCTCTCGGCCCCAGCATTTT; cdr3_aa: CATSDKRTGGSRPQHF
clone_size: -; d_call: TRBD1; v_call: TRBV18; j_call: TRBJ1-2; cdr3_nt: TGTGCCAGCTCACCAAACACCGGGACAGGGCGAGGCTACACCTTC; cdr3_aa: CASSPNTGTGRGYTF
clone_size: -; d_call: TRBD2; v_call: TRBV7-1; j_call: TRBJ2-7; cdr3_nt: TGTGCCCCCAGCGGGGTGATCTACGAGCAGTACTTC; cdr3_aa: CAPSGVIYEQYF